Detailed here is one T cell receptor beta chain. The clone's antigen remains unknown. Including the terminal cysteine and phenylalanine, the CDR3 comprises 16 residues. DNA for this receptor is not on file. The CDR1 and CDR2 encoded by the germline V gene are MNHNS and SASEGT. The data were obtained in a study of T cells expressing NK-cell markers (dated by TCRdb to 2020 to 2021). Regarding the complete study: Fewer than ten donors provided sorted CD3+CD56+NKG2C+, CD3+CD56+NKG2C- and CD3+CD56-NKG2C+ T-cell subsets, whose TCR beta-chain repertoires were profiled. Among the eight sequenced donors, only one was HCMV-seronegative, while the other seven were HCMV-seropositive. The study sequenced eight donors, all healthy volunteers chosen at random: three men and five women. Libraries were sequenced as 2 x 150 bp reads on Illumina HiSeq 2000/2500, MiSeq or NextSeq.

Sequencing instrument: Illumina HiSeq 2000. TCR beta cDNA libraries were prepared using 5'RACE template switching, which introduced a universal primer site and unique molecular identifiers. cDNA synthesis was primed from the TCR beta constant segment, followed by two successive PCR amplification steps. The study's own analysis went as follows. MIGEC handled demultiplexing of the reads and grouping by UMI, while MiTCR was used to assemble and quantify clonotypes. Only TCR cDNA sequences supported by at least two reads were kept to exclude erroneous sequences. The tcR package was used for downstream repertoire analysis, with clonotypes matched between fractions based on CDR3 nucleotide sequence plus V segment. VDJmatch was used to annotate antigen specificity against VDJdb, with one amino acid substitution allowed in CDR3. With the reads reprocessed by TCRdb, a single entry stands for each CDR3 protein sequence and no DNA is reported. The V and J calls shown here were made by TCRdb, not taken from the authors' results. The sample's clone listing holds about half a million distinct CDR3 sequences. The ten largest clonotypes hold over 1.1% of the sample.

HCMV serostatus was determined by detecting HCMV-specific IgG in serum with a commercial ELISA kit. Ficoll density gradient centrifugation was used to isolate peripheral blood mononuclear cells from blood. What the study reported, not specific to this receptor: Whether the expanded NKG2C-expressing T cell clones were specific for HCMV antigens was left unclear. Those dominant clonotypes were again the most abundant among CD3+CD56-NKG2C+ cells in four donors, at roughly 28.3-65%. In a handful of donors, the dominant CD3+CD56+NKG2C+ clonotypes were found to rank among the top 10 CD8+ clonotypes and to make up roughly 1.0-7.5% of CD8+ T cells.

The chain is made from TRBV6-1 and TRBJ2-5; absent DNA, TCRdb's TRBD2 call cannot be checked. The specimen was blood T cells: a sorted CD56 or NKG2C T cell subset, CD4+ or CD8+ T cells, or bulk PBMC T cells (not recorded which). This TCR was recovered from a woman between 45 and 65 years old in good health. Donor details come from another sample of the same person, matched by shared clones. The CDR3 is CASSVTSGRVQETQYF.